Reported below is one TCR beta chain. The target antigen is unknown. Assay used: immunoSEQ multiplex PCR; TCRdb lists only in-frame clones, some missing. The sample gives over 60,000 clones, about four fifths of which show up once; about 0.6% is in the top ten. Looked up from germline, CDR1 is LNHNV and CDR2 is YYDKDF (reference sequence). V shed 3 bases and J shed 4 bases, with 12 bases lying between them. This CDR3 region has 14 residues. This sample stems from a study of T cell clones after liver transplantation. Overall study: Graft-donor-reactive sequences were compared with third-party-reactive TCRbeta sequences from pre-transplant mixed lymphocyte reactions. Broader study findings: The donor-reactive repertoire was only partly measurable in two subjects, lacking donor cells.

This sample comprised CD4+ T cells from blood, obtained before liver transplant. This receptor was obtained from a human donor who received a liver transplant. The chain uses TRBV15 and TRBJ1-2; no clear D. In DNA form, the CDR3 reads TGTGCCACCAGCAGGGACTTCGGGTTCTATGGCTACACCTTC. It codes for CATSRDFGFYGYTF.